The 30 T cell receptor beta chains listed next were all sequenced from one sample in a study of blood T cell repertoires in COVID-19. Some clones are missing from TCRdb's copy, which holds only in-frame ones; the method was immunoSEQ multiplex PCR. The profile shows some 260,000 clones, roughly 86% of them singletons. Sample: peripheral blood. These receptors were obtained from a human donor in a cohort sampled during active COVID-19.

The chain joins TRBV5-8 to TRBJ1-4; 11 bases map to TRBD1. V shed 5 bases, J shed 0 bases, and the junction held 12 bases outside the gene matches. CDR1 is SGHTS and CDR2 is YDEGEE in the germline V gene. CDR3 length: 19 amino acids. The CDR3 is CASRLDRGLFRATNEKLFF. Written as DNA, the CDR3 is TGTGCCAGCAGACTGGACAGGGGGCTATTCCGAGCAACTAATGAAAAACTGTTTTTT.

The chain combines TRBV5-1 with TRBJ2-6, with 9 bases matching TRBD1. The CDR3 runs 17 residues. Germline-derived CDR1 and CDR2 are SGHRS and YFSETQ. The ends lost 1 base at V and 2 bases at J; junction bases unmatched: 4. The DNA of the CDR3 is TGCGCCAGCAGCTTGTTACAGGGGGCCACTGGGGCCAACGTCCTGACTTTC. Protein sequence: CASSLLQGATGANVLTF. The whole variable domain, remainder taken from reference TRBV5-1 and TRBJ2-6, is KAGVTQTPRYLIKTRGQQVTLSCSPISGHRSVSWYQQTPGQGLQFLFEYFSETQRNKGNFPGRFSGRQFSNSRSEMNVSTLELGDSALYLCASSLLQGATGANVLTFGAGSRLTVL.

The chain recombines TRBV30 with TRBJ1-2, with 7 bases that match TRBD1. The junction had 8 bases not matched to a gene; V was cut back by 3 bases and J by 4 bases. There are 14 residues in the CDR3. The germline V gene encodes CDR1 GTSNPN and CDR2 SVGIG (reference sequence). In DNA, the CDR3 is TGTGCCTGGAGGGCCCCTTGGGACAGCTATGGCTACACCTTC. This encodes CAWRAPWDSYGYTF.

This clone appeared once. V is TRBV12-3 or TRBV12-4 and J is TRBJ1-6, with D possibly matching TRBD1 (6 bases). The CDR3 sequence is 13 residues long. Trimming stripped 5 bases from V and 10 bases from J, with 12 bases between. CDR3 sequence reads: CASSVYRESPLHF. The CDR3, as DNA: TGTGCCAGCAGTGTGTACAGGGAGTCACCCCTCCACTTT.

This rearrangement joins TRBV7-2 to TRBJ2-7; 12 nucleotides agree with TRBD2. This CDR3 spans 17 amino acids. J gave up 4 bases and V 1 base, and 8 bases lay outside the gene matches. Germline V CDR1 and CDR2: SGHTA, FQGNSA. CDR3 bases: TGTGCCAGCAGCTTAGTGGCTCTAGCGGGGGGGCTTTACGAGCAGTACTTC. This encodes CASSLVALAGGLYEQYF.

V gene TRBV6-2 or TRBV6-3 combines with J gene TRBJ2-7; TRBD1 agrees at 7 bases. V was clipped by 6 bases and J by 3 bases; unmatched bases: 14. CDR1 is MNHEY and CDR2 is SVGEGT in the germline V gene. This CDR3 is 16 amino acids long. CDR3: CASSRYRGLRDYEQYF. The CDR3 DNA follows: TGTGCCAGCAGCCGATACAGGGGTCTAAGGGACTACGAGCAGTACTTC.

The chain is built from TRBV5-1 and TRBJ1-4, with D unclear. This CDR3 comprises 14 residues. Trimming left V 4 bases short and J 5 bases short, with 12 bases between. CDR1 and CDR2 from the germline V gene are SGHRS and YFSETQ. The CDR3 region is CASSLGLLNEKLFF. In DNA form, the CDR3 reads TGCGCCAGCAGCCTCGGACTTCTAAATGAAAAACTGTTTTTT. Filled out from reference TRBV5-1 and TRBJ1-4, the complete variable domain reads KAGVTQTPRYLIKTRGQQVTLSCSPISGHRSVSWYQQTPGQGLQFLFEYFSETQRNKGNFPGRFSGRQFSNSRSEMNVSTLELGDSALYLCASSLGLLNEKLFFGSGTQLSVL.

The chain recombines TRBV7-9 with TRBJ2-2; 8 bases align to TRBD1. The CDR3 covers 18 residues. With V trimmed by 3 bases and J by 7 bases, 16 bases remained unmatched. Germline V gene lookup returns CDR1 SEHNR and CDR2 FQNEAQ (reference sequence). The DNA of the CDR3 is TGTGCCAGCAGCTTGTTAGCGTCGGGCAGGGGGCTCGTCGGGGAGCTGTTTTTT. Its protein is CASSLLASGRGLVGELFF.

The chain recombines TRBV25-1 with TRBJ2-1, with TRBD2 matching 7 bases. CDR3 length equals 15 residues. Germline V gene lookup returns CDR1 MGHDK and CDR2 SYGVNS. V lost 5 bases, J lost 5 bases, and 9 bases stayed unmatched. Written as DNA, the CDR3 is TGTGCCAGCAGTTCTAGGCGGGAGACTAACAATGAGCAGTTCTTC. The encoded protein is CASSSRRETNNEQFF.

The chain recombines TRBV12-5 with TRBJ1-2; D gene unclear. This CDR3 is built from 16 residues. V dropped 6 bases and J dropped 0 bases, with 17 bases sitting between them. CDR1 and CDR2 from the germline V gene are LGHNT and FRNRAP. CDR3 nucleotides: TGTGCTAGTGGCACCCCCGACGAGGGAACTAACTATGGCTACACCTTC. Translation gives CASGTPDEGTNYGYTF.

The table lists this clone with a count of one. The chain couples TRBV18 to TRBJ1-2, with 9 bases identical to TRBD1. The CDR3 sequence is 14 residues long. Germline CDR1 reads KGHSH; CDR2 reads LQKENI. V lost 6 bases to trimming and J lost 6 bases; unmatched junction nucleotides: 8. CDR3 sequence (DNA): TGTGCCAGCTCGCTCTCCGGGACAGGGCATGGCTACACCTTC. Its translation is CASSLSGTGHGYTF.

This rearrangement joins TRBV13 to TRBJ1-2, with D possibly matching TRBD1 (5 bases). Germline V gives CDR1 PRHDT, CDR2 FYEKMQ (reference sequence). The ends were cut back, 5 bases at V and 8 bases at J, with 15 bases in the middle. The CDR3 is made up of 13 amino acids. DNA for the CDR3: TGTGCCAGCAGCCTCGACAGATTTGGAGGCTACACCTTC. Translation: CASSLDRFGGYTF.

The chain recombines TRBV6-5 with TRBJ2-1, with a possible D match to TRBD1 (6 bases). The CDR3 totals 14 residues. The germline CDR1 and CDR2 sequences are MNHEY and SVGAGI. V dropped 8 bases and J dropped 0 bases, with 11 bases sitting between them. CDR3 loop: CASRQASSYNEQFF. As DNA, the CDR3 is TGTGCCAGCCGACAGGCAAGCTCCTACAATGAGCAGTTCTTC.

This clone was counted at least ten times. DNA of the CDR3: TGTGCCAGCAGATACACTAGCGGGAGTGGTACCGGGGAGCTGTTTTTT. This encodes CASRYTSGSGTGELFF. The rearrangement uses TRBV28 and TRBJ2-2; TRBD2 matches at 11 bases. Germline assignment: CDR1 MDHEN and CDR2 SYDVKM. V lost 6 bases and J lost 5; bases outside the gene matches: 8. The CDR3 runs to 16 residues.

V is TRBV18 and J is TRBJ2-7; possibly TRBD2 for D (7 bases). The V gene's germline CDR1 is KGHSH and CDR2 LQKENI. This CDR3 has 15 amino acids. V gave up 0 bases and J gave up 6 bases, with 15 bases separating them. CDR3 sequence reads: CASSPPGGGAGEQYF. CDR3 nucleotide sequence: TGTGCCAGCTCACCACCGGGAGGGGGGGCAGGCGAGCAGTACTTC.

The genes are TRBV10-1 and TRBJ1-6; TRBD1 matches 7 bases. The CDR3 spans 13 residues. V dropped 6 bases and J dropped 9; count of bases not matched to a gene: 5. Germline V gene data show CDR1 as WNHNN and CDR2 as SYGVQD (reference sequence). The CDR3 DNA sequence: TGCGCCAGCAGGGCAGGGGGGCTTTCACCCCTCCACTTT. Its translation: CASRAGGLSPLHF.

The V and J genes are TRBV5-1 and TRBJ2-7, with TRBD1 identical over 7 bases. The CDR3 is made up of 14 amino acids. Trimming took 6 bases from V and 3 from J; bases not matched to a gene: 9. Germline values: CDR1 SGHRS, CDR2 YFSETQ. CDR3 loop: CASTIGTDLYEQYF. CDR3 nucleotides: TGCGCCAGCACAATTGGGACAGATCTCTACGAGCAGTACTTC.

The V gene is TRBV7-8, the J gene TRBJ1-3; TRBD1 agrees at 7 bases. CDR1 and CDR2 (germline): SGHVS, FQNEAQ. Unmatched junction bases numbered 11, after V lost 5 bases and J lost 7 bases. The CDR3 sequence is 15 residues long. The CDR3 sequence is CASSPGTEKGNTIYF. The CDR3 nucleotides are TGTGCCAGCAGCCCCGGGACAGAGAAGGGGAACACCATATATTTT.

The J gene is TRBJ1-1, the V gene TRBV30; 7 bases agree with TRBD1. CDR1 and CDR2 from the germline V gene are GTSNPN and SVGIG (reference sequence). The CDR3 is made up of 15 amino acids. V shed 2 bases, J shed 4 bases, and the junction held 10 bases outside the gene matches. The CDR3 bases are TGTGCCTGGAGTAGGGGGCAGGGGATGGGCACTGAAGCTTTCTTT. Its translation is CAWSRGQGMGTEAFF.

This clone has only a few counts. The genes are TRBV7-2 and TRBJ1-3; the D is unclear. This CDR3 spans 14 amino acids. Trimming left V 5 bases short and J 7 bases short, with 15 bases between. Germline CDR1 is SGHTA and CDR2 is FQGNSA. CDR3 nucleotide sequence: TGTGCCAGCAGCCTCGTGGGCCCCGTGAACACCATATATTTT. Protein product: CASSLVGPVNTIYF.

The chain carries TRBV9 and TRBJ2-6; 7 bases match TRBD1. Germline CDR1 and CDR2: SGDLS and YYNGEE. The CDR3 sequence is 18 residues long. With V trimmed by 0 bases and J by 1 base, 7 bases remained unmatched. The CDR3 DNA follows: TGTGCCAGCAGCGTAGCTACGGGACAGAGGTCTGGGGCCAACGTCCTGACTTTC. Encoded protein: CASSVATGQRSGANVLTF.

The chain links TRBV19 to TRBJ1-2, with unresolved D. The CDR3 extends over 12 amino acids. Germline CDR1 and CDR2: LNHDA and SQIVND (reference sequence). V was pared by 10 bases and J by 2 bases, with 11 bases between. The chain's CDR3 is CATFTENYGYTF. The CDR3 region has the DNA TGTGCCACCTTTACCGAGAACTATGGCTACACCTTC.

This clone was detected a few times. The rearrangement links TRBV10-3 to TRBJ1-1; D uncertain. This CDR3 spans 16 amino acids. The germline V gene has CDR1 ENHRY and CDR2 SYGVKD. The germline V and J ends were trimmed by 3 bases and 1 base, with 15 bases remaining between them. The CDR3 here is CAISDPRVHPNTEAFF. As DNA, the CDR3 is TGTGCCATCAGTGATCCTAGAGTACACCCGAACACTGAAGCTTTCTTT.

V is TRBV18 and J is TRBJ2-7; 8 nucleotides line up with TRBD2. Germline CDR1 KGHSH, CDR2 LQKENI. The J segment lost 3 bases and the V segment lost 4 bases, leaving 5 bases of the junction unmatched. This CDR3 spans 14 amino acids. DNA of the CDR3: TGTGCCAGCTCACGGACTAGCTGGCTCTACGAGCAGTACTTC. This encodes CASSRTSWLYEQYF. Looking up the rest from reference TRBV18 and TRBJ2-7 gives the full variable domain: NAGVMQNPRHLVRRRGQEARLRCSPMKGHSHVYWYRQLPEEGLKFMVYLQKENIIDESGMPKERFSAEFPKEGPSILRIQQVVRGDSAAYFCASSRTSWLYEQYFGPGTRLTVT.

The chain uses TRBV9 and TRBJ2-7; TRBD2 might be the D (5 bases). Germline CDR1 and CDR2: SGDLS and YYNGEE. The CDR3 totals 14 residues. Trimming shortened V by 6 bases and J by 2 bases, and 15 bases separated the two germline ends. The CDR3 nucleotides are TGTGCCAGCATCTCAGCGGCCGGTACCTACGAGCAGTACTTC. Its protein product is CASISAAGTYEQYF.

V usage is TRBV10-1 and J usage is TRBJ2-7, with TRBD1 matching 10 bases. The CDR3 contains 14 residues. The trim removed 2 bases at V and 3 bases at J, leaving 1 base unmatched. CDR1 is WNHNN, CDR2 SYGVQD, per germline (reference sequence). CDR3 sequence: CASSEGDRGYEQYF. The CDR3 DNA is TGCGCCAGCAGTGAGGGGGACAGGGGCTACGAGCAGTACTTC.

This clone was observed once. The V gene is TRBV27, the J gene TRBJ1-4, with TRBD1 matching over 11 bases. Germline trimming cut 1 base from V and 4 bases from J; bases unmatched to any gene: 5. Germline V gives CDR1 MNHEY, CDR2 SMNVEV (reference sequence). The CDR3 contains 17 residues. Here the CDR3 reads CASSLYGQGAVNEKLFF. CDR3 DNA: TGTGCCAGCAGTTTATACGGACAGGGGGCGGTTAATGAAAAACTGTTTTTT.

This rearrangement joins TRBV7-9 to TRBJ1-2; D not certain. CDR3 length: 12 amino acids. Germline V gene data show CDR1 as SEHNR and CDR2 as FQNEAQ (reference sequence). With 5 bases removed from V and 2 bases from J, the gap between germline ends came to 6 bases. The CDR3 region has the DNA TGTGCCAGCAGCCTTCAGAACTATGGCTACACCTTC. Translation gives CASSLQNYGYTF.

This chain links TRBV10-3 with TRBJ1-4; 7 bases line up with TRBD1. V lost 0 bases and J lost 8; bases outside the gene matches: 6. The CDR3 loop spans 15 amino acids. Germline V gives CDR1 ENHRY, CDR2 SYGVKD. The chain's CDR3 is CAISESEGAREKLFF. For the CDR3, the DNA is TGTGCCATCAGTGAGTCAGAGGGGGCGCGGGAAAAACTGTTTTTT.

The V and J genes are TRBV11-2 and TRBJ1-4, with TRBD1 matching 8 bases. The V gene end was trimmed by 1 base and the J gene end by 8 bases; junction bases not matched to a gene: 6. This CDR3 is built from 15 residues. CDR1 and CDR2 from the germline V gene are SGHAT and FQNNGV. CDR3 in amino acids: CASSLVGRGQEKLFF. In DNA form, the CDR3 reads TGTGCCAGCAGCTTAGTGGGCAGGGGGCAGGAAAAACTGTTTTTT.